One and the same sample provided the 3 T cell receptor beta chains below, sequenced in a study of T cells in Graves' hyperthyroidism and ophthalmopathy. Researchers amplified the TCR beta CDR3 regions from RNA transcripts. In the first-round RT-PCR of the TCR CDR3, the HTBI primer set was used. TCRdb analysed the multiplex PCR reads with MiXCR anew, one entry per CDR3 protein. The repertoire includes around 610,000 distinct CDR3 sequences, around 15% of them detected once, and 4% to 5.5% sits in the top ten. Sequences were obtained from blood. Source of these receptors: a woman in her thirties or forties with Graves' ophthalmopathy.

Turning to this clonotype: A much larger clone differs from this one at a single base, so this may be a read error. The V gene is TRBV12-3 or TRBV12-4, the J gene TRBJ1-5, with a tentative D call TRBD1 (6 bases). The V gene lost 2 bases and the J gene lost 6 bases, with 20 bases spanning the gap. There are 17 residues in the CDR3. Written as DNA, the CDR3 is TGTGCCAGCAGTTTACGGCCAGGGGTGGAGGTGGTTCAGCCCCAGCATTTT. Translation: CASSLRPGVEVVQPQHF.

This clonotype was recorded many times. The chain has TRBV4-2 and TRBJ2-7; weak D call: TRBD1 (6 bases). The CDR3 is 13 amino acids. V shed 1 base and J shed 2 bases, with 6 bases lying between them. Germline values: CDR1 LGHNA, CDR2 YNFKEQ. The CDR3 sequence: CASSQGQAYEQYF. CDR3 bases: TGTGCCAGCAGCCAAGGACAGGCCTACGAGCAGTACTTC.

CDR3 in DNA: TGCGCCAGCCGCGTAAACAGCCACATGAACACTGAAGCTTTCTTT. Translated: CASRVNSHMNTEAFF. V and J are TRBV5-1 and TRBJ1-1; D not resolved. V lost 7 bases to trimming and J lost 0 bases, with 16 bases between them. The germline V gene has CDR1 SGHRS and CDR2 YFSETQ. The CDR3 length is 15 residues.